Here is one TCR beta chain with its context. Its antigen is not known. Some clones are missing from TCRdb's copy, which holds only in-frame ones; the method was immunoSEQ multiplex PCR. This sample has hundreds of thousands of clones; 80% to 95% occur once, and the top ten carry 24%. The sample comes from a study of shared clonotypes between healthy human individuals. Overall study context: In total, the donors were two women and a few men aged 18 to 49. Whole-study findings and limits: Estimated clonotype richness was generally higher in naive than memory subsets. Sampling included only blood; tissue repertoires likely differ. With several donors compared, roughly 5% of naive CD4 clonotypes were shared.

J was trimmed by 4 bases and V by 0 bases; bases with no gene match: 4. The CDR3 has 16 residues. The V gene's germline CDR1 is SGDLS and CDR2 YYNGEE. Naive CD8 cells, CD45RO-negative and positively selected for CCR7, excluded terminally differentiated effector memory CD45RA+ cells. Sample: naive CD8+ T cells sorted from blood. J is TRBJ2-3 and V is TRBV9, with TRBD2 identical over 11 bases. This clonotype originated in a man aged 25 to 40 in good health. CDR3 sequence (DNA): TGTGCCAGCAGCGTAGAACTAGCGGGAGACGCAGATACGCAGTATTTT. Residues: CASSVELAGDADTQYF.